A selection of T cell receptor beta chains follows, all from one sample in a study of spatial heterogeneity in lung cancer. In TCRdb, the 5' RACE reads were re-called with MiXCR into one record per CDR3 protein. The data hold some 13,000 distinct CDR3 sequences, with about 4% observed a single time. The sequenced sample was lung tumor tissue, obtained at surgery. These TCRs come from a male donor with early-stage non-small cell lung cancer. CDR3s include the opening cysteine and the closing phenylalanine or tryptophan. Fields, in order: CDR3 protein, CDR3 DNA, clone size, J gene, V gene, CDR3 length, D gene. D genes are given only for firm matches. Size is stated as once, few or many counts, or a class when the clone is expanded.

CDR3 protein: CASSWGLAGAYEQYF; CDR3 DNA: TGTGCCAGCTCGTGGGGACTAGCGGGCGCCTACGAGCAGTACTTC; clone size: many; J gene: TRBJ2-7; V gene: TRBV18; CDR3 length: 15; D gene: TRBD2
CDR3 protein: CAWSVNGENTEAFF; CDR3 DNA: TGTGCCTGGAGTGTAAACGGGGAGAACACTGAAGCTTTCTTT; clone size: few; J gene: TRBJ1-1; V gene: TRBV30; CDR3 length: 14; D gene: .
CDR3 protein: CASSFNRDCTEAFF; CDR3 DNA: TGCGCCAGCAGCTTTAACAGGGACTGCACTGAAGCTTTCTTT; clone size: few; J gene: TRBJ1-1; V gene: TRBV5-1; CDR3 length: 14; D gene: .
CDR3 protein: CASRRGPAQETQYF; CDR3 DNA: TGTGCCAGCAGAAGAGGTCCGGCCCAAGAGACCCAGTACTTC; clone size: many; J gene: TRBJ2-5; V gene: TRBV6-6; CDR3 length: 14; D gene: .
CDR3 protein: CASSQFPPGQGGSPLHF; CDR3 DNA: TGCGCCAGCAGCCAATTCCCTCCGGGACAGGGAGGTTCACCCCTCCACTTT; clone size: many; J gene: TRBJ1-6; V gene: TRBV4-1; CDR3 length: 17; D gene: TRBD1
CDR3 protein: CATSQSGEQFF; CDR3 DNA: TGTGCCACCAGTCAGTCGGGTGAGCAGTTCTTC; clone size: many; J gene: TRBJ2-1; V gene: TRBV24-1; CDR3 length: 11; D gene: .
CDR3 protein: CASSTGGTANEQFF; CDR3 DNA: TGTGCCAGTAGTACAGGGGGGACAGCCAATGAGCAGTTCTTC; clone size: many; J gene: TRBJ2-1; V gene: TRBV19; CDR3 length: 14; D gene: .
CDR3 protein: CSARTFGELFF; CDR3 DNA: TGCAGTGCCCGGACTTTCGGGGAGCTGTTTTTT; clone size: many; J gene: TRBJ2-2; V gene: TRBV20-1; CDR3 length: 11; D gene: .
CDR3 protein: CASSLDWAGPQHF; CDR3 DNA: TGTGCCAGCAGCTTAGATTGGGCTGGGCCCCAGCATTTT; clone size: few; J gene: TRBJ1-5; V gene: TRBV7-2; CDR3 length: 13; D gene: .
CDR3 protein: CATAGQPYTEAFF; CDR3 DNA: TGTGCCACCGCCGGACAGCCCTACACTGAAGCTTTCTTT; clone size: many; J gene: TRBJ1-1; V gene: TRBV2; CDR3 length: 13; D gene: .
CDR3 protein: CASSWPGGELFF; CDR3 DNA: TGTGCCAGCAGTTGGCCGGGCGGGGAGCTGTTTTTT; clone size: many; J gene: TRBJ2-2; V gene: TRBV27; CDR3 length: 12; D gene: .
CDR3 protein: CASRPRRVMAYEQYF; CDR3 DNA: TGTGCCAGCAGACCTCGGAGGGTTATGGCATACGAGCAGTACTTC; clone size: many; J gene: TRBJ2-7; V gene: TRBV5-6; CDR3 length: 15; D gene: .
CDR3 protein: CASSGDWLDTQYF; CDR3 DNA: TGTGCCAGCAGCGGGGACTGGTTAGATACGCAGTATTTT; clone size: medium-sized; J gene: TRBJ2-3; V gene: TRBV7-9; CDR3 length: 13; D gene: .